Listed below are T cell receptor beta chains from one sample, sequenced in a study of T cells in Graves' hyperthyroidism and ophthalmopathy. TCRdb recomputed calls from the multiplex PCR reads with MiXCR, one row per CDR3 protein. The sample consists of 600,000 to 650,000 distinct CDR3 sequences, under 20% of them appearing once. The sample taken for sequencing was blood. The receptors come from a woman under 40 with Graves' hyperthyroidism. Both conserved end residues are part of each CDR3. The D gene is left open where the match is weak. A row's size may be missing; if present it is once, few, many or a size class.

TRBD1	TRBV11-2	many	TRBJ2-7	CASSGKGTATVGEQYF	TGTGCCAGCAGCGGGAAGGGGACAGCTACCGTCGGGGAGCAGTACTTC
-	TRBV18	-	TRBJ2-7	CASSPPDDYEQYF	TGTGCCAGCTCACCACCGGATGACTACGAGCAGTACTTC
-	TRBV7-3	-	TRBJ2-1	CASSSLGTRSYNEQFF	TGTGCCAGCAGCTCCCTAGGGACCCGCTCCTACAATGAGCAGTTCTTC
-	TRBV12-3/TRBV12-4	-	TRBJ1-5	CASSFSAEGNQPQHF	TGTGCCAGCAGTTTTTCCGCCGAGGGCAATCAGCCCCAGCATTTT
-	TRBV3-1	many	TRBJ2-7	CASSHGRGRYEQYF	TGTGCCAGCAGCCACGGACGGGGCCGCTACGAGCAGTACTTC
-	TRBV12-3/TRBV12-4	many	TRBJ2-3	CASSFSRPASADTQYF	TGTGCCAGCAGTTTTTCGCGACCGGCTAGCGCAGATACGCAGTATTTT
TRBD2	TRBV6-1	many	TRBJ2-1	CAGGGSYNEQFF	TGTGCCGGGGGGGGCTCCTACAATGAGCAGTTCTTC
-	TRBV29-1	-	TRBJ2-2	CSAVTGPPNTGELFF	TGCAGCGCTGTTACGGGTCCCCCGAACACCGGGGAGCTGTTTTTT
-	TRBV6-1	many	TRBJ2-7	CASILRERGHEQYF	TGTGCCAGCATCTTAAGGGAGAGAGGTCACGAGCAGTACTTC
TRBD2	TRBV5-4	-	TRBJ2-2	CASSPRTSGISGELFF	TGTGCCAGCAGCCCGCGGACTAGCGGGATTTCCGGGGAGCTGTTTTTT
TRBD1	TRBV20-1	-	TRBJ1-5	CSAPRQGDQPQHF	TGCAGTGCCCCCCGACAGGGAGATCAGCCCCAGCATTTT
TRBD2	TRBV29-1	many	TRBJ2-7	CSVELGPGTSGRAYEQYF	TGCAGCGTTGAATTGGGGCCCGGGACTAGCGGGAGGGCCTACGAGCAGTACTTC
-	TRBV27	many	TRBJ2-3	CASSLGPYTDTQYF	TGTGCCAGCAGTCTCGGGCCCTACACAGATACGCAGTATTTT
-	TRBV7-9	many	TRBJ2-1	CASSPPDRPTSGVEQFF	TGTGCCAGCAGCCCGCCCGACAGGCCCACTTCCGGAGTTGAGCAGTTCTTC
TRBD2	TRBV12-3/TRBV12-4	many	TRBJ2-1	CASSLAGGLYNEQFF	TGTGCCAGCAGTTTAGCGGGAGGGCTATACAATGAGCAGTTCTTC
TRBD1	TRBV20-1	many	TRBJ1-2	CSATVRDSYYGYTF	TGCAGTGCTACAGTACGGGACAGTTACTATGGCTACACCTTC
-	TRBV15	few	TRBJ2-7	CATSRDRGGGVPYEQYF	TGTGCCACCAGCAGAGATCGGGGAGGCGGGGTTCCCTACGAGCAGTACTTC
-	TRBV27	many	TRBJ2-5	CASMSGSRAGKETQYF	TGTGCCAGCATGTCCGGGAGTAGGGCGGGCAAAGAGACCCAGTACTTC
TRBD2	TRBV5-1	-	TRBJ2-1	CASSFSGSADDEQFF	TGCGCCAGCAGCTTTAGCGGGAGCGCCGACGATGAGCAGTTCTTC
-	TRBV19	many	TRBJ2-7	CASSIFRTALDEQYF	TGTGCCAGTAGTATTTTCAGGACAGCCCTGGACGAGCAGTACTTC
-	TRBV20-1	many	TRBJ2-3	CSASKRRAQYF	TGCAGTGCTAGTAAGCGTCGAGCGCAGTATTTT
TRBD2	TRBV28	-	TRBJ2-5	CASSVPVAGEQETQYF	TGCGCCAGCAGTGTTCCCGTAGCGGGAGAGCAAGAGACCCAGTACTTC
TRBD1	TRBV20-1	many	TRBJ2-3	CSATPRTGPGDTQYF	TGCAGTGCCACACCCCGGACAGGGCCGGGAGATACGCAGTATTTT
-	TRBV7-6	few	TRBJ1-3	CASSPGQIQGNTIYF	TGTGCCAGCAGCCCAGGACAGATACAAGGAAACACCATATATTTT
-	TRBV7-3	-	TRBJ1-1	CASTSRGITEAFF	TGTGCCAGCACCTCCCGGGGTATAACTGAAGCTTTCTTT
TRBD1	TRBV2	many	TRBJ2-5	CASNAGQGAETQYF	TGTGCCAGCAATGCGGGACAGGGGGCGGAGACCCAGTACTTC
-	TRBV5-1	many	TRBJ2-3	CASSLPARDTQYF	TGCGCCAGCAGCTTACCAGCTCGGGATACGCAGTATTTT
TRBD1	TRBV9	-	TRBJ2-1	CASSAGGRARFF	TGTGCCAGCAGCGCAGGGGGCAGAGCGAGGTTCTTC
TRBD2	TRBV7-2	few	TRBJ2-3	CASSLILAGDTQYF	TGTGCCAGCAGCTTAATCCTAGCGGGAGATACGCAGTATTTT
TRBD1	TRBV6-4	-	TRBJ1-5	CASSDRQGANQPQHF	TGTGCCAGCAGTGACCGACAGGGGGCTAATCAGCCCCAGCATTTT
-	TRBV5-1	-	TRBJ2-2	CASRAGVNTGELFF	TGCGCCAGCAGGGCCGGAGTGAACACCGGGGAGCTGTTTTTT
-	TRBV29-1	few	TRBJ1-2	CSVEERQGHYGYTF	TGCAGCGTTGAAGAGCGTCAGGGTCACTATGGCTACACCTTC
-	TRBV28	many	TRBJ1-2	CASSLLQGRGGYTF	TGTGCCAGCAGTTTATTACAGGGCCGGGGTGGCTACACCTTC
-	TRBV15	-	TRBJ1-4	CATSIGGMANEKLFF	TGTGCCACCAGCATAGGGGGGATGGCTAATGAAAAACTGTTTTTT
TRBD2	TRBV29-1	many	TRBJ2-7	CSVEERPSGSYEQYF	TGCAGCGTTGAAGAGCGTCCTAGCGGTTCCTACGAGCAGTACTTC
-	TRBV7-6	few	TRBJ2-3	CASSSGTLADTQYF	TGTGCCAGCAGCTCCGGGACACTTGCAGATACGCAGTATTTT
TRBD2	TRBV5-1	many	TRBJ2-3	CASSLLGLAGPTDTQYF	TGCGCCAGCAGCTTGTTAGGACTAGCGGGACCCACAGATACGCAGTATTTT
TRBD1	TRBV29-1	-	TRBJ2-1	CSVEGQGVAYNEQFF	TGCAGCGTTGAAGGACAGGGAGTAGCCTACAATGAGCAGTTCTTC
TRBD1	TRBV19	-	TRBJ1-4	CASSGQGEEKLFF	TGTGCCAGTTCGGGACAGGGAGAAGAAAAACTGTTTTTT
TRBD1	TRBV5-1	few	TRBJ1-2	CASSFLTGTGSFYGYTF	TGCGCCAGCAGCTTCTTAACCGGGACAGGGTCTTTCTATGGCTACACCTTC
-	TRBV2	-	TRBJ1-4	CASSFRTRSKEKLFF	TGTGCCAGCAGTTTTCGGACACGAAGTAAGGAAAAACTGTTTTTT
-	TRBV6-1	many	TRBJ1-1	CASRVQKNTEAFF	TGTGCCAGCAGAGTCCAGAAGAACACTGAAGCTTTCTTT
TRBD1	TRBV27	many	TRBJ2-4	CASSRTGTDNIQYF	TGTGCCAGCAGCCGGACCGGGACAGACAACATTCAGTACTTC
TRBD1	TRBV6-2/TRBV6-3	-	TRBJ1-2	CASRVDRAGYGYTF	TGTGCCAGCAGAGTAGACAGGGCGGGCTATGGCTACACCTTC
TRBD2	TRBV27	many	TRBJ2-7	CASRMITSGGHRQYF	TGTGCCAGCCGAATGATAACTAGCGGCGGCCATCGGCAGTACTTC
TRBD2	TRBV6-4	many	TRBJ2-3	CASSDGTRGGDTQYF	TGTGCCAGCAGTGATGGGACTAGGGGAGGCGATACGCAGTATTTT
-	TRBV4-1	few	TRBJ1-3	CASSQVFENTIYF	TGCGCCAGCAGCCAAGTTTTCGAAAACACCATATATTTT
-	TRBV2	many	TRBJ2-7	CASSRMRRDYEQYF	TGTGCCAGCTCCCGTATGCGTAGAGACTACGAGCAGTACTTC
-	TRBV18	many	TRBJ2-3	CASSPRWSDTDTQYF	TGTGCCAGCTCACCACGCTGGTCAGACACAGATACGCAGTATTTT
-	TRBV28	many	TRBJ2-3	CASSPSTGSTDTQYF	TGTGCCAGCAGCCCGAGTACAGGTAGCACAGATACGCAGTATTTT